The T cell receptor beta chain described here comes from a study of shared clonotypes between healthy human individuals. Study-wide context: Three CD4 naive, three CD4 memory, two CD8 naive and one CD8 memory plate were used per donor.

Overall study findings and caveats: Estimated clonotype richness was generally higher in naive than memory subsets. Sampling covered blood only; tissue repertoires likely differ.

Some clones are missing from TCRdb's copy, which holds only in-frame ones; the method was immunoSEQ multiplex PCR. Seen here are under 850,000 clones, around 93% observed once, and the top ten hold around 24%. On this clone itself: Its antigen remains unknown.

Naive-designated CD8 cells lacked CD45RO, were positively enriched for CCR7, and omitted terminally differentiated effector memory CD45RA+ cells. Each of the donors was a healthy adult who was HIV-negative and had not had a recent acute infection or vaccination. This CDR3 spans 16 amino acids. Trimming removed 4 bases from V and 2 bases from J; junction bases left unmatched: 6. Germline CDR1 and CDR2: LNHDA and SQIVND (reference sequence). The sequenced material came from naive CD8+ T cells sorted from blood. The V call is TRBV19, the J call TRBJ2-7; 12 nucleotides align to TRBD2. This TCR was recovered from a man under 40 in good health. CDR3 in amino acids: CASSTSSGREPYEQYF. CDR3 bases: TGTGCCAGTAGTACATCTAGCGGGAGGGAACCCTACGAGCAGTACTTC.